The next 4 T cell receptor beta chains were all read from a single sample in a study of blood T cell repertoires in COVID-19 (dated by TCRdb to the early 2020s). Preparation of the library involved the immunoSEQ multiplex PCR assay. In TCRdb, the immuneACCESS table is reduced to in-frame sequences with V and J assigned. These tables do not hold every clone; where another copy was compared, an unresolved V gene accounts for under half, and the others remain unexplained. Within this sample are approximately 360,000 clones, with 90% of them counted one time only. Of the sample, 6.5% to 8% is held by the ten largest clones. The material sequenced was peripheral blood. These receptors all come from a young man with active or convalescent COVID-19.

The rearrangement links TRBV11-2 to TRBJ2-5; 10 bases are a match to TRBD2. Looked up from germline, CDR1 is SGHAT and CDR2 is FQNNGV. The CDR3 consists of 16 residues. J lost 5 bases, V lost 2 bases, and 8 bases had no gene match. The CDR3 DNA reads as TGTGCCAGCAGCTTACTAGCGGGAGTCCGGGTGGAGACCCAGTACTTC. Encoded protein: CASSLLAGVRVETQYF.

The chain links TRBV29-1 to TRBJ2-1, with D possibly being TRBD2 (5 bases). Germline V CDR1 and CDR2: SQVTM, ANQGSEA. The V end lost 2 bases, the J end lost 3 bases, and 11 bases lay between the germline ends. CDR3 length: 14 residues. The CDR3 coding sequence is TGCAGCGTTGAAAGGCGAGCGGACTACAATGAGCAGTTCTTC. Translation: CSVERRADYNEQFF.

This chain uses TRBV18 with TRBJ2-2; a weak D match, TRBD2 (5 bases). Between the trimmed V and J ends, which lost 2 bases and 3 bases, there was a span of 13 bases. The CDR3 consists of 16 residues. Germline V gene lookup returns CDR1 KGHSH and CDR2 LQKENI. CDR3 coding DNA: TGTGCCAGCTCACCAAGGCGGGTTGGGGACACCGGGGAGCTGTTTTTT. Translated, it gives CASSPRRVGDTGELFF.

The chain has TRBV10-2 and TRBJ2-2, with D uncertain. Trimming stripped 4 bases from V and 1 base from J, with 7 bases between. The CDR3 has 14 amino acids. CDR1 and CDR2 from the germline V gene are WSHSY and SAAADI. The CDR3: CASSAGVNTGELFF. The CDR3 DNA reads as TGCGCCAGCAGTGCTGGAGTGAACACCGGGGAGCTGTTTTTT.